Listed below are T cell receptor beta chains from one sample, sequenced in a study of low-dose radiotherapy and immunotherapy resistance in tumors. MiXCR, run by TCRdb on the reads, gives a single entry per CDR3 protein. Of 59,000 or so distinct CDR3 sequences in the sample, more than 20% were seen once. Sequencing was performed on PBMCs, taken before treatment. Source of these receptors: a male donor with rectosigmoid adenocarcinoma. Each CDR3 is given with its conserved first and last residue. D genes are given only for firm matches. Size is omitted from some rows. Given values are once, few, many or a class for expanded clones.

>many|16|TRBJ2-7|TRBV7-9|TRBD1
CASSSGQNAYSGRQYF
TGTGCCAGCAGCTCGGGACAGAACGCCTATAGTGGAAGGCAGTACTTC
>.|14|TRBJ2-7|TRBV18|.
CASSPPDREGEQYF
TGTGCCAGCTCACCCCCGGACAGGGAGGGCGAGCAGTACTTC
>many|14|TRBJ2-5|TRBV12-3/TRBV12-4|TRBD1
CASSLTGPQETQYF
TGTGCCAGCAGTTTGACAGGGCCTCAAGAGACCCAGTACTTC
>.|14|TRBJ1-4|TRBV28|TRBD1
CASSLKQGNEKLFF
TGTGCCAGCAGTTTAAAACAGGGGAATGAAAAACTGTTTTTT
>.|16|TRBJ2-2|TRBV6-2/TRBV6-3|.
CASSSRPGELRLELFF
TGTGCCAGCAGTTCCCGTCCGGGGGAATTGCGTTTGGAGCTGTTTTTT
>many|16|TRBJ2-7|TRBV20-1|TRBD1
CSARDFEQGIDYEQYF
TGCAGTGCTAGAGATTTCGAACAGGGGATCGACTACGAGCAGTACTTC
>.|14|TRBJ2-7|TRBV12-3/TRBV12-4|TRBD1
CASSSGGQGDEQYF
TGTGCCAGCAGTTCGGGGGGACAGGGTGACGAGCAGTACTTC
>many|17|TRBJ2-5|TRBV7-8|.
CASSFQNLGRRGETQYF
TGTGCCAGCAGCTTCCAAAATCTCGGACGTAGGGGAGAGACCCAGTACTTC
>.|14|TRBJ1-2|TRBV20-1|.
CSASQGAGIGGYTF
TGCAGTGCTAGCCAAGGGGCGGGGATTGGAGGCTACACCTTC
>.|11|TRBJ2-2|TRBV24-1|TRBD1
CATSGTGRMFF
TGTGCCACCAGCGGGACAGGGAGGATGTTTTTT
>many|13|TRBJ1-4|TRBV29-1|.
CSVGGQLNEKLFF
TGCAGCGTTGGAGGGCAGCTGAATGAAAAACTGTTTTTT
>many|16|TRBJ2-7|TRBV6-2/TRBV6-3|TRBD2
CASRLTTSGRSYEQYF
TGTGCCAGCAGGCTTACGACTAGCGGGAGGTCATACGAGCAGTACTTC
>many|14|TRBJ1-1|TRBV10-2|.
CASTPGYRNTEAFF
TGCGCCAGCACCCCAGGTTATAGGAACACTGAAGCTTTCTTT
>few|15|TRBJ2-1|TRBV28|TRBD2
CASRKSPGLEFEQFF
TGTGCCAGCAGGAAATCGCCGGGACTAGAATTTGAGCAGTTCTTC
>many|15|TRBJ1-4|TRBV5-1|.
CASSLEGGEGEKLFF
TGCGCCAGCAGCTTGGAAGGAGGGGAGGGTGAAAAACTGTTTTTT
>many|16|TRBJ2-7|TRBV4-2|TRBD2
CASSQEVRGVQTKQYF
TGTGCCAGCAGCCAAGAGGTACGGGGGGTGCAGACTAAGCAGTACTTC
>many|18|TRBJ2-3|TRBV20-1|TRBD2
CSAPGGSGGSLGTDTQYF
TGCAGTGCCCCGGGGGGTAGCGGGGGGAGCCTGGGCACAGATACGCAGTATTTT
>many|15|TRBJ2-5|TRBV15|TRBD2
CATSREAGGGETQYF
TGTGCCACCAGCAGAGAAGCGGGAGGTGGGGAGACCCAGTACTTC
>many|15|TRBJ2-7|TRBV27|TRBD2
CASSVGTSGTYEQYF
TGTGCCAGCAGTGTGGGGACTAGCGGAACCTACGAGCAGTACTTC
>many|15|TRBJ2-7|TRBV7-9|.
CASSPRDLDWGEQYF
TGTGCCAGCAGCCCTCGGGACCTAGATTGGGGCGAGCAGTACTTC
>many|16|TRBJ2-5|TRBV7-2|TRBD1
CASSLGGGAARETQYF
TGTGCCAGCAGCTTAGGAGGGGGCGCCGCCCGGGAGACCCAGTACTTC
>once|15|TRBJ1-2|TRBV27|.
CASSLSGVRLGGYTF
TGTGCCAGCAGTTTGTCCGGGGTACGGCTGGGCGGCTACACCTTC
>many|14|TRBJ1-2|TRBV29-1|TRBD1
CSVEMGSRQGGYTF
TGCAGCGTTGAGATGGGTTCAAGACAGGGTGGCTACACCTTC
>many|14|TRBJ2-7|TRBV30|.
CAWSSGTYPYEQYF
TGTGCCTGGAGCTCAGGGACTTACCCCTACGAGCAGTACTTC
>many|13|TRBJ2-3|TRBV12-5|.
CASGLVPPDTQYF
TGTGCTAGTGGTTTGGTACCACCAGATACGCAGTATTTT
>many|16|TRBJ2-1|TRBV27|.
CASSSGAAGSYNEQFF
TGTGCCAGCAGTTCAGGGGCAGCCGGATCGTACAATGAGCAGTTCTTC
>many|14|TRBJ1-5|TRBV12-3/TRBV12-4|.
CASNAADSNQPQHF
TGTGCCAGCAACGCAGCGGATAGCAATCAGCCCCAGCATTTT
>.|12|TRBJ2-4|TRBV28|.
CASRPMGGIQYF
TGTGCCAGCAGGCCGATGGGAGGCATTCAGTACTTC
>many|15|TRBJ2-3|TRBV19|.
CASSIDAGTTDTQYF
TGTGCCAGTAGTATAGATGCGGGCACCACAGATACGCAGTATTTT
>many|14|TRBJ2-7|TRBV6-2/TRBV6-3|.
CASTPGRLPYEQYF
TGTGCCAGCACTCCGGGACGTTTACCCTACGAGCAGTACTTC
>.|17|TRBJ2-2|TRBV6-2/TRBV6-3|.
CASVPGQNTGELFFFFF
.
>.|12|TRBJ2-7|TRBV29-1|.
CSVEARASEQYF
TGCAGCGTTGAAGCGAGGGCGTCAGAGCAGTACTTC
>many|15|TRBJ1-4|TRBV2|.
CASSESGGAYEKLFF
TGTGCCAGCAGTGAATCGGGGGGCGCTTATGAAAAACTGTTTTTT
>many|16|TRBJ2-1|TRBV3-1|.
CASSPLSSTAYNEQFF
TGTGCCAGCAGCCCTTTGTCGTCTACGGCCTACAATGAGCAGTTCTTC
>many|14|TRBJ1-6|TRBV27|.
CASSRWTYDSPLHF
TGTGCCAGCAGTAGATGGACATATGATTCACCCCTCCACTTT
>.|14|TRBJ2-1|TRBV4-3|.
CASSQDRRGYEQFF
TGCGCCAGCAGCCAAGATCGCAGGGGCTATGAGCAGTTCTTC
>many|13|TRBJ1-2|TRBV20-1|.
CSAQPQGWGGYTF
TGCAGTGCCCAGCCCCAGGGCTGGGGAGGCTACACCTTC
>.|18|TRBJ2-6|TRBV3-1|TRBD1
CASRHPGQGGSGANVLTF
TGTGCCAGCCGCCACCCGGGACAGGGGGGATCTGGGGCCAACGTCCTGACTTTC